This T cell receptor (beta chain) was identified in a study of technical replicates of blood from several donors. Sequencing was performed with immunoSEQ multiplex PCR; in TCRdb, only in-frame clones are kept and a portion is missing. In the table there are about 85,000 clones, roughly 94% of which are singletons. Germline V CDR1 and CDR2: SEHNR, FQNEAQ (reference sequence). CDR3 length: 15 amino acids. J lost 13 bases, V lost 4 bases, and 12 bases had no gene match. Only one count was recorded for this clone. The clonotype originates from a human donor in good health. Input material: T cells isolated from PBMCs. This chain links TRBV7-9 with TRBJ2-1; 11 bases line up with TRBD2. CDR3 DNA: TGTGCCAGCAGCTCTGGACTAGCGGGTCCCCTCCCCCAGTTCTTC. Its translation is CASSSGLAGPLPQFF.